By frequency in the sample, the clone carrying this T cell receptor (delta chain) is large. These data originate in a study of gamma-delta T cells after stem cell transplantation. TCRdb called clones anew from the RT-PCR reads with CATT. The sample shows over a thousand delta-chain clones, roughly 20% of them seen only once. The origin of this receptor is a human donor. It is not recorded whose cells these are; they may come from a transplant donor. Material for sequencing was gamma-delta T cells.

CDR3 DNA: TGTGCCTGTGACACTGTGGGAGAAAAGTACACCGATAAACTCATCTTT. Encoded protein: CACDTVGEKYTDKLIF. The V call is TRDV2, the J call TRDJ1; D is ambiguous. This CDR3 contains 16 residues. Trimming shortened V by 1 base and J by 0 bases, and 14 bases separated the two germline ends. Germline values: CDR1 GEAIGNYY, CDR2 EKD.